This T cell receptor beta chain was documented in a study of cytomegalovirus exposure and HLA in healthy donors. Study context: Within an early data release were 65 million to 90 million unique TCRs drawn from HLA-typed donors. The study, taken as a whole, reports: Cytomegalovirus-associated TCR beta chains were listed, numbering 164. Common viral pathogens were later found to be apparently linked to several of the most significant clusters.

Of note for this clone: Its target is not known.

With 60 Vbeta and 13 Jbeta primers, the PCR was carried out. As processed by the authors: It was a later analysis that counted approximately 81 million unique TCR beta chains, of which around 11 million were shared. The repertoire was sequenced with immunoSEQ multiplex PCR; TCRdb's copy has only in-frame clones and lacks some. V, J and clone size reflect that table, while D and trimming were determined from the DNA. Of approximately 220,000 clones listed, more than 65% were seen once; the top ten hold about 0.63%. The CDR3 contains 12 residues. Trimming stripped 4 bases from V and 5 bases from J, with 8 bases between.

The clonotype comes from a man in his late teens or twenties in good health and CMV-seronegative. The sequenced sample consisted of PBMCs. The chain couples TRBV23-1 to TRBJ1-1, with D possibly TRBD1 on 5 matching bases. TRBV23-1 belongs to the ORF category, with a function that is uncertain. CDR3 bases: TGCGCCAGCAGTCCGGAGGGGACTGAAGCTTTCTTT. As protein: CASSPEGTEAFF.